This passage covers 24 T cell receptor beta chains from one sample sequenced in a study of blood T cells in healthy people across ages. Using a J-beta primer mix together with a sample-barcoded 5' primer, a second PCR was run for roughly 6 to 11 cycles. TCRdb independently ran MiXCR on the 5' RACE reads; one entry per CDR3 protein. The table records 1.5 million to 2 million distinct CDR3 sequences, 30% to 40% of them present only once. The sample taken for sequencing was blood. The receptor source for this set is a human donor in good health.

CDR3 DNA: TGCAGTGCTAGAGATTCTGCTAGGGGCGGCGAGCAGTACTTC. Amino acids: CSARDSARGGEQYF. This chain joins TRBV20-1 and TRBJ2-7; tentatively, D is TRBD1 (5 bases). Trimming pared 0 bases from V and 6 bases from J, leaving 15 bases between. Germline V gene lookup returns CDR1 DFQATT and CDR2 SNEGSKA (reference sequence). There are 14 residues in the CDR3.

The CDR3 is CASSTWAGREVTYEQYF. In DNA, the CDR3 is TGTGCCAGCTCGACTTGGGCAGGCCGAGAGGTGACCTACGAGCAGTACTTC. The gene calls are TRBV27 and TRBJ2-7, with D uncertain. V was pared by 8 bases and J by 2 bases, with 25 bases between. The CDR3 loop spans 17 amino acids. CDR1 MNHEY and CDR2 SMNVEV come from the germline V gene (reference sequence).

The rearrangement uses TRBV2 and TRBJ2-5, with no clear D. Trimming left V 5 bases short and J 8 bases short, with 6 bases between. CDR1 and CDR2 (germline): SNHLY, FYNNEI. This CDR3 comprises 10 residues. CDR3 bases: TGTGCCAGCAGTAGGTCCACCCAGTACTTC. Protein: CASSRSTQYF.

In nucleotides, the CDR3 is TGTGCCAGCAGCTTAACGGCACAGGGAGTTTTTGGCTACACCTTC. Residues: CASSLTAQGVFGYTF. This chain connects TRBV7-8 to TRBJ1-2, with a tentative D call TRBD1 (6 bases). The CDR3 runs to 15 residues. The germline CDR1 and CDR2 sequences are SGHVS and FQNEAQ. V lost 2 bases and J lost 7, with 17 bases in between. Using reference TRBV7-8 and TRBJ1-2 for the parts outside the CDR3, the full variable domain is GAGVSQSPRYKVAKRGQDVALRCDPISGHVSLFWYQQALGQGPEFLTYFQNEAQLDKSGLPSDRFFAERPEGSVSTLKIQRTQQEDSAVYLCASSLTAQGVFGYTFGSGTRLTVV.

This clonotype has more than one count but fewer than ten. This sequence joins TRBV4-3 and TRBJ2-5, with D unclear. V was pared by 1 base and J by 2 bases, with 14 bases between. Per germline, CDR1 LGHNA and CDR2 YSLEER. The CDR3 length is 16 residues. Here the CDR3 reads CASSQVVYPRQETQYF. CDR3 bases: TGCGCCAGCAGCCAAGTCGTCTATCCTAGGCAAGAGACCCAGTACTTC.

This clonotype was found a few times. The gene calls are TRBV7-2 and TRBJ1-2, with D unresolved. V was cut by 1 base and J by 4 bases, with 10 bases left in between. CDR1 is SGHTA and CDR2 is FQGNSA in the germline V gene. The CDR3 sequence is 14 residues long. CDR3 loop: CASSLGSGLYGYTF. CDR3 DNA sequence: TGTGCCAGCAGCTTAGGGTCCGGACTCTATGGCTACACCTTC.

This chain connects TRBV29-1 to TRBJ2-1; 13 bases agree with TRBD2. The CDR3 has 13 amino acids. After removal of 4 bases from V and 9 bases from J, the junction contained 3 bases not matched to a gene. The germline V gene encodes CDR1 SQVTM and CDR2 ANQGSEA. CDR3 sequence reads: CSVGTSGGSEQFF. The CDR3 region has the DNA TGCAGCGTTGGGACTAGCGGGGGTTCTGAGCAGTTCTTC.

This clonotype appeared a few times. The CDR3 is CASSYTGTRRYEQYF. The CDR3 DNA is TGTGCCAGCAGTTATACCGGGACAAGAAGGTACGAGCAGTACTTC. The chain recombines TRBV6-2 or TRBV6-3 with TRBJ2-4; maybe TRBD1 (6 bases). The end of the DNA aligns better with TRBJ2-7, so the J call may be wrong. Germline CDR1 is MNHEY and CDR2 is SVGEGT. The CDR3 sequence is 15 residues long.

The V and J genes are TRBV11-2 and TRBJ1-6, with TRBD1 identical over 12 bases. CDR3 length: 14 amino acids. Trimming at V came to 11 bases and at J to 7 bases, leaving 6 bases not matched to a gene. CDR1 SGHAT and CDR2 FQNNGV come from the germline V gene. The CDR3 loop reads CAGGTGGMNSPLHF. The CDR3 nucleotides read TGTGCCGGCGGGACAGGGGGCATGAATTCACCCCTCCACTTT.

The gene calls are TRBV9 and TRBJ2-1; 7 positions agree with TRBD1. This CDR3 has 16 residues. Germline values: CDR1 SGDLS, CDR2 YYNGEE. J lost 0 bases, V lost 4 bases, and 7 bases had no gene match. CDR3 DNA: TGTGCCAGCAGCCCCGACCGGGACAGCTCCTACAATGAGCAGTTCTTC. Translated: CASSPDRDSSYNEQFF.

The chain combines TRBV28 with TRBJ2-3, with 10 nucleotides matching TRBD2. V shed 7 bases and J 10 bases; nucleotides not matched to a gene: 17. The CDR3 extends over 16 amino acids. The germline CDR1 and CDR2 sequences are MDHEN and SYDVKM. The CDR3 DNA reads TGTGCCAGCACTCCCCCGGGGAGCGGGGGGGGTGTTGCGCAGTATTTT. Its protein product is CASTPPGSGGGVAQYF.

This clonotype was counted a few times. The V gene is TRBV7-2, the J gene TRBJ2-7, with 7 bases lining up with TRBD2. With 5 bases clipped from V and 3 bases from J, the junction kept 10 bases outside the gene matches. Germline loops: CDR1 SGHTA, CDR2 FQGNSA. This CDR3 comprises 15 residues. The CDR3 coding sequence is TGTGCCAGCAGCCCACCCGGGGGACTATTCTACGAGCAGTACTTC. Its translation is CASSPPGGLFYEQYF.

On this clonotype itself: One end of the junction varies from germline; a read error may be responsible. CDR3 nucleotides: TGCGGCAGCAGCTTGCAATTTGCCGAGAACACTGAAGCTTTCTTT. It codes for CGSSLQFAENTEAFF. V is TRBV5-1 and J is TRBJ1-1; D gene unclear. The CDR3 is 15 residues long. Germline V gene sequence: CDR1 SGHRS, CDR2 YFSETQ.

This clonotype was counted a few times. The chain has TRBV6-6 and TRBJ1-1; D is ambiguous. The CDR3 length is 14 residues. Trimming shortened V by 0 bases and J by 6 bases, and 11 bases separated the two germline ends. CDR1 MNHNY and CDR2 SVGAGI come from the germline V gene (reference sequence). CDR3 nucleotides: TGTGCCAGCAGTTACTCACCCGGAATGGCTGAAGCTTTCTTT. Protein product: CASSYSPGMAEAFF.

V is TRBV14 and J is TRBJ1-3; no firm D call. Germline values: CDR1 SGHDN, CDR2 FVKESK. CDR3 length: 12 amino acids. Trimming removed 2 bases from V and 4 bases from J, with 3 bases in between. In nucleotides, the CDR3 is TGTGCCAGCAGCCAAAGGGGAAACACCATATATTTT. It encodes CASSQRGNTIYF.

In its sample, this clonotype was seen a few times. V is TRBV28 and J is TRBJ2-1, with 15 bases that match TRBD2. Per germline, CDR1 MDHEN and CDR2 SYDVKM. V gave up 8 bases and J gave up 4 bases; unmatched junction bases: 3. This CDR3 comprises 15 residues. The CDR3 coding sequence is TGTGCCAGCCTGGGACTAGCGGGGGGTTACAATGAGCAGTTCTTC. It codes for CASLGLAGGYNEQFF.

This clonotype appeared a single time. This CDR3 reads CASSQAPQGSNTGELFF. The CDR3 DNA sequence: TGCGCCAGCAGCCAAGCCCCTCAGGGTTCGAACACCGGGGAGCTGTTTTTT. This rearrangement joins TRBV4-3 to TRBJ2-2; D is perhaps TRBD1 (5 bases). The CDR3 runs 17 residues. Trimming stripped 1 base from V and 0 bases from J, with 12 bases between. Germline values: CDR1 LGHNA, CDR2 YSLEER.

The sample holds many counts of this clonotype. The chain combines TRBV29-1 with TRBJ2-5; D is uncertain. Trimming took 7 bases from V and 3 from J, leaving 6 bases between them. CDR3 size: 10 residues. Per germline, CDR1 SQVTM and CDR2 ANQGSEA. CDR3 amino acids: CSAEEETQYF. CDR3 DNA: TGCAGCGCAGAAGAAGAGACCCAGTACTTC.

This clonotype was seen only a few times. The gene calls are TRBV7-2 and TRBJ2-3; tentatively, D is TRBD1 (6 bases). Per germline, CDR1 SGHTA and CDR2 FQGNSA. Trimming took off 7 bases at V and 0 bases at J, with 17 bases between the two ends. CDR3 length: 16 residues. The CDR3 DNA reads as TGTGCCAGCACCCGAGACAGGCCAGGGAGCACAGATACGCAGTATTTT. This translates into CASTRDRPGSTDTQYF.

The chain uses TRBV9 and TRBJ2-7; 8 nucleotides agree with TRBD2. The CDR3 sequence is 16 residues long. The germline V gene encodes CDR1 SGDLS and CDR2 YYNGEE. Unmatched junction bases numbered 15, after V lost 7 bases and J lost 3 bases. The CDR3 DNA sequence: TGTGCCAGCGGCCAAGGTCCGGGACTAGAGATCTACGAGCAGTACTTC. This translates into CASGQGPGLEIYEQYF.

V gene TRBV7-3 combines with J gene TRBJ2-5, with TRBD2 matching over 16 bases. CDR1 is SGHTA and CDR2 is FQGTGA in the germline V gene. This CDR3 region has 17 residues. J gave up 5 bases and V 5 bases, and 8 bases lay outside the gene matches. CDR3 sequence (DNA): TGTGCCAGCAGCCTCGGGACTAGCGGGGGGGCCGACGAGACCCAGTACTTC. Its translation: CASSLGTSGGADETQYF.

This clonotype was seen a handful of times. CDR3 in amino acids: CASSQVDLGGGEQYF. The CDR3 DNA is TGTGCCAGCAGCCAAGTAGATTTAGGAGGGGGCGAGCAGTACTTC. The genes are TRBV4-2 and TRBJ2-7; D could derive from TRBD1 or TRBD2 (6 bases each). CDR3 size: 15 residues. Germline CDR1 and CDR2: LGHNA and YNFKEQ. Trimming stripped 1 base from V and 6 bases from J, with 16 bases between.

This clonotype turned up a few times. DNA of the CDR3: TGTGCCAGCAGCGGGATACGACAGGGCGGCTACACCTTC. The encoded protein is CASSGIRQGGYTF. This rearrangement joins TRBV7-9 to TRBJ1-2; 7 bases map to TRBD1. Germline V CDR1 and CDR2: SEHNR, FQNEAQ (reference sequence). V trimming: 5 bases; J trimming: 8 bases; junction bases outside the gene matches: 8. The CDR3 consists of 13 residues.

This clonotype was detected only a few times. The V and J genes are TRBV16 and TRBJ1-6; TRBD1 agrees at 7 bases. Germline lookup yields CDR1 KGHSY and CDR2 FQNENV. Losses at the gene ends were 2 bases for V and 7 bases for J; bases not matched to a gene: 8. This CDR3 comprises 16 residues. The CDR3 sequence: CASSQNWDSLNSPLHF. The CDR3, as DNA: TGTGCCAGCAGCCAAAACTGGGACAGCCTAAATTCACCCCTCCACTTT.